This T cell receptor beta chain was recorded in a study of T-cell memory formation after mild COVID-19. TCRdb re-analysed the 5' RACE reads in MiXCR, keeping a single row per CDR3 protein. The sample includes roughly 160,000 distinct CDR3 sequences, 11% seen only once; the top ten take 3.8%. This CDR3 region has 14 residues. The V gene lost 6 bases and the J gene lost 5 bases, with 17 bases spanning the gap. Germline V gene sequence: CDR1 DFQATT, CDR2 SNEGSKA (reference sequence). Sequencing was performed on PBMCs or a T cell subset sorted from them (not recorded which). This TCR derives from a young man who had mild COVID-19 (a few samples of this study predate the infection). Cell type and time point are not known. The rearrangement joins TRBV20-1 to TRBJ1-5, with no clear D. CDR3 protein: CSAVKGKADQPQHF. The CDR3 DNA follows: TGCAGTGCGGTAAAAGGGAAGGCAGATCAGCCCCAGCATTTT.